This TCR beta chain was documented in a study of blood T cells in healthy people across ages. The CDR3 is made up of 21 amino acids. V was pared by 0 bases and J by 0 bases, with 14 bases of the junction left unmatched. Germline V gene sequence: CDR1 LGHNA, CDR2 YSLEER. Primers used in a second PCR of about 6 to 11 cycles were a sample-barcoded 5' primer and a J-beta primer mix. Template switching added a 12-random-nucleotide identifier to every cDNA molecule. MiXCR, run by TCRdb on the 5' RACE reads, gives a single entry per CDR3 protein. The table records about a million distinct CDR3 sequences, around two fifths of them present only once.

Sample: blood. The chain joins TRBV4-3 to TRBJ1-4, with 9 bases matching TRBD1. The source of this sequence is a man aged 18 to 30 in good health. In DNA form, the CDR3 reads TGCGCCAGCAGCCAAGATTACAACAGGGGGCGCTGGAAGTCAACTAATGAAAAACTGTTTTTT. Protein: CASSQDYNRGRWKSTNEKLFF.